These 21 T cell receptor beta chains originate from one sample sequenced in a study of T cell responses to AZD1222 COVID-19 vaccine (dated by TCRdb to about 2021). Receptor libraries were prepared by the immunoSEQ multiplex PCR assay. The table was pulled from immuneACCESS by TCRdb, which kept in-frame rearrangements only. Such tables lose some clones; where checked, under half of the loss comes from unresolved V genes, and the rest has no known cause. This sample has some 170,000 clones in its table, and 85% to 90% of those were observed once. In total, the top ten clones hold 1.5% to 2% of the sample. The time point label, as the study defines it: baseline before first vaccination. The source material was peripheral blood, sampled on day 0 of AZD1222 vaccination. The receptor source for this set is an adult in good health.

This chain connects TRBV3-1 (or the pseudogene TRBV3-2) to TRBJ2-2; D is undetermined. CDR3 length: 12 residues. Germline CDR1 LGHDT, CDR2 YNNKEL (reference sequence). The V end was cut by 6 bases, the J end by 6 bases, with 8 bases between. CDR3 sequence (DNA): TGTGCCAGCAGACTGAATGCCGGGGAGCTGTTTTTT. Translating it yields CASRLNAGELFF.

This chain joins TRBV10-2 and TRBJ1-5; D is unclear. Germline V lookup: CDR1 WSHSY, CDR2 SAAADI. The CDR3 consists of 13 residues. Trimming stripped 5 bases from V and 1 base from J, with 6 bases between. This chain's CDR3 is CASSSLSNQPQHF. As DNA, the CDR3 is TGCGCCAGCAGTTCCCTGAGCAATCAGCCCCAGCATTTT.

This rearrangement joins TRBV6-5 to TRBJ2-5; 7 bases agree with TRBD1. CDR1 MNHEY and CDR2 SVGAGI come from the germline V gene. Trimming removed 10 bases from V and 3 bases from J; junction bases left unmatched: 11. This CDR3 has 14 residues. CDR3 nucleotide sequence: TGTGCCACCTCTGTGTTAGGGACAGAAGAGACCCAGTACTTC. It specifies CATSVLGTEETQYF.

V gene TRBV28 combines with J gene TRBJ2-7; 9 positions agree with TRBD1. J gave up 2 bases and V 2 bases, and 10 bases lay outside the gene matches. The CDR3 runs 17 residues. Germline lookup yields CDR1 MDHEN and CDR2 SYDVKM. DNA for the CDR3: TGTGCCAGCAGTTTAAATTTGGGGACAGGGTTAACCTACGAGCAGTACTTC. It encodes CASSLNLGTGLTYEQYF.

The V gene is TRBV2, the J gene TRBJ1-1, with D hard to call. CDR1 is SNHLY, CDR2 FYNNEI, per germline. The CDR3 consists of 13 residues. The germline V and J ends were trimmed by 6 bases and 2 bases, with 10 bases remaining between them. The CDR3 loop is CASRADVNTEAFF. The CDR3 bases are TGTGCCAGCAGAGCGGACGTTAACACTGAAGCTTTCTTT.

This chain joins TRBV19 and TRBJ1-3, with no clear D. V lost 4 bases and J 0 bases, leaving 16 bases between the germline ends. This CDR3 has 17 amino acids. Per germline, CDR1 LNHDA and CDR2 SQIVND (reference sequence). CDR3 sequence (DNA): TGTGCCAGTAGTAGCTCGTGGCAGCGAATCTCTGGAAACACCATATATTTT. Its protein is CASSSSWQRISGNTIYF.

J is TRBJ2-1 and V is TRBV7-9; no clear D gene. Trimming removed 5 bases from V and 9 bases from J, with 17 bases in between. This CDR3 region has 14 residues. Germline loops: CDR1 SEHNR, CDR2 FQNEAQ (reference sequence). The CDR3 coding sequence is TGTGCCAGCAGCCCTAGGCTAGGAGCGAGTGAGCAGTTCTTC. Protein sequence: CASSPRLGASEQFF.

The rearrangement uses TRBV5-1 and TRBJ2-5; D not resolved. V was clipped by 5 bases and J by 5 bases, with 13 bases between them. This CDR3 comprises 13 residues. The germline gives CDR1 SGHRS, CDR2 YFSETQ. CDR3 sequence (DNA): TGCGCCAGCAGTGCCGCGGTGGGGGAGACCCAGTACTTC. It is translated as CASSAAVGETQYF.

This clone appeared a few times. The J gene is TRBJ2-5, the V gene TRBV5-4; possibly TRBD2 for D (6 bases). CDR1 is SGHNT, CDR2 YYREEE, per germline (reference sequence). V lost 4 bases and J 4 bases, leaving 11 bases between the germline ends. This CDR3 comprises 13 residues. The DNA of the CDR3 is TGTGCCAGCAGCAAGACTAGGGGAGAGACCCAGTACTTC. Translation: CASSKTRGETQYF. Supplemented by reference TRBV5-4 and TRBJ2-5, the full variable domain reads ETGVTQSPTHLIKTRGQQVTLRCSSQSGHNTVSWYQQALGQGPQFIFQYYREEENGRGNFPPRFSGLQFPNYSSELNVNALELDDSALYLCASSKTRGETQYFGPGTRLLVL.

The chain's CDR3 is CASSSQGVEEKLFF. CDR3 in DNA: TGTGCCAGCAGCTCCCAGGGGGTTGAAGAAAAACTGTTTTTT. The gene calls are TRBV11-2 and TRBJ1-4, with 7 positions matching TRBD1. The CDR3 sequence is 14 residues long. Germline trimming cut 4 bases from V and 8 bases from J; bases unmatched to any gene: 7. CDR1 is SGHAT and CDR2 is FQNNGV in the germline V gene. The full variable domain, with the rest looked up from reference TRBV11-2 and TRBJ1-4, is EAGVAQSPRYKIIEKRQSVAFWCNPISGHATLYWYQQILGQGPKLLIQFQNNGVVDDSQLPKDRFSAERLKGVDSTLKIQPAKLEDSAVYLCASSSQGVEEKLFFGSGTQLSVL.

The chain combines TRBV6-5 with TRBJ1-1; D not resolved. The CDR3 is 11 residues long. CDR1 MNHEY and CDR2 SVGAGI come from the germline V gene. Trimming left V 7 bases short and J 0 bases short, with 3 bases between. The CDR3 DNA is TGTGCCAGCAAGGTGAACACTGAAGCTTTCTTT. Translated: CASKVNTEAFF.

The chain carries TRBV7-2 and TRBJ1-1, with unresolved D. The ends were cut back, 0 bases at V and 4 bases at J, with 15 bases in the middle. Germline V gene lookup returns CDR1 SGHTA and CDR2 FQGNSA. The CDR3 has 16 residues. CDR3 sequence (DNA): TGTGCCAGCAGCTTAGCGGTAGTAGGTGCGGGCACTGAAGCTTTCTTT. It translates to CASSLAVVGAGTEAFF. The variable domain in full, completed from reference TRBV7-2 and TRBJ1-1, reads GAGVSQSPSNKVTEKGKDVELRCDPISGHTALYWYRQSLGQGLEFLIYFQGNSAPDKSGLPSDRFSAERTGGSVSTLTIQRTQQEDSAVYLCASSLAVVGAGTEAFFGQGTRLTVV.

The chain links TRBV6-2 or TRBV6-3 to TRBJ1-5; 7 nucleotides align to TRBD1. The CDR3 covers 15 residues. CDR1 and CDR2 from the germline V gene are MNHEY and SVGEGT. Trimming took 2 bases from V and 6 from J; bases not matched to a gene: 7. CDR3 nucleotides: TGTGCCAGCAGTTACCCTACAGGGGAGAGTCAGCCCCAGCATTTT. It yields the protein CASSYPTGESQPQHF.

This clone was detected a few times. In DNA form, the CDR3 reads TGTGCCTGGAGTGTAGGGGGTTTGAACACTGAAGCTTTCTTT. Amino acids: CAWSVGGLNTEAFF. This sequence joins TRBV30 and TRBJ1-1; possibly TRBD1 for D (6 bases). Germline loops: CDR1 GTSNPN, CDR2 SVGIG (reference sequence). The CDR3 length is 14 residues. V was cut by 0 bases and J by 0 bases, with 8 bases left in between.

The CDR3 reads CASSQGRTGYNEQFF. CDR3 nucleotide sequence: TGTGCCAGCAGCCAAGGTCGTACGGGTTACAATGAGCAGTTCTTC. The chain combines TRBV3-1 (or the pseudogene TRBV3-2) with TRBJ2-1; D is uncertain. Trimming stripped 1 base from V and 4 bases from J, with 11 bases between. Germline V lookup: CDR1 LGHDT, CDR2 YNNKEL (reference sequence). The CDR3 runs to 15 residues.

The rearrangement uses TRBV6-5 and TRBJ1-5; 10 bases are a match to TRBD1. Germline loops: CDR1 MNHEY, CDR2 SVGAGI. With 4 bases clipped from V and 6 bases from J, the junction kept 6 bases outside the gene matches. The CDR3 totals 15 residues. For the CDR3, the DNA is TGTGCCAGCAGTTGGGGACAGGGGCCCGCTCAGCCCCAGCATTTT. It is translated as CASSWGQGPAQPQHF.

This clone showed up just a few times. The CDR3 nucleotides read TGTGCCAGCAGACGGGACAGGGCTGAGACCCAGTACTTC. It translates to CASRRDRAETQYF. The chain is built from TRBV2 and TRBJ2-5; TRBD1 matches at 9 bases. The CDR3 runs to 13 residues. Per the germline V gene, CDR1 is SNHLY and CDR2 is FYNNEI. J was trimmed by 5 bases and V by 6 bases; bases with no gene match: 4.

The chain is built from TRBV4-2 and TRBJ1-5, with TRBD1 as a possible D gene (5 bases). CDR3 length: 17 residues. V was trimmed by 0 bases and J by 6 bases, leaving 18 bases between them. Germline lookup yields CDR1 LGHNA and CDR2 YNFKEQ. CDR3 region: CASSQDLFRVSGQPQHF. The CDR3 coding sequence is TGTGCCAGCAGCCAAGATCTGTTCAGGGTTTCGGGTCAGCCCCAGCATTTT.

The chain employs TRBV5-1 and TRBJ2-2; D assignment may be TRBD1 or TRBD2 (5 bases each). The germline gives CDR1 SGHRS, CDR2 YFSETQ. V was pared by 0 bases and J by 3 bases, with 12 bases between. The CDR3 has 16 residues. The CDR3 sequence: CASSLGRGSDTGELFF. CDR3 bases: TGCGCCAGCAGCTTGGGACGGGGCTCGGACACCGGGGAGCTGTTTTTT.

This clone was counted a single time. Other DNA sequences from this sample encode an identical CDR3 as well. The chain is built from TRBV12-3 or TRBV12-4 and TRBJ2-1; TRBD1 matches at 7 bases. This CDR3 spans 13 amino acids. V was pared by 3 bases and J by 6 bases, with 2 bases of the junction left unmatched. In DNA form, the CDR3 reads TGTGCCAGCAGTTTGCGACAGGGCAATGAGCAGTTCTTC. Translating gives CASSLRQGNEQFF.

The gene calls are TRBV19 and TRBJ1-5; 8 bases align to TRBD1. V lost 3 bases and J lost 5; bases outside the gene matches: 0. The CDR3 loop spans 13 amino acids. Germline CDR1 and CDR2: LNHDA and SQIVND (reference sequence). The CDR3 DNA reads TGTGCCAGTAGTATCAGGGGGCATCAGCCCCAGCATTTT. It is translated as CASSIRGHQPQHF.